Below are 6 T cell receptor beta chains sequenced from a single sample in a study of vaccination effects on CD4 cells after COVID-19 (dated by TCRdb to 2021 to 2024). In the ViraFEST assay, PBMC were stimulated with viral peptide pools, and TCR sequencing was then used to find antigen-specific CD4+ T cell clonotypes based on their expansion. After roughly 11 days of culture, CD4+ T cells were isolated with the EasySep CD4+ T cell isolation kit. Each participant got two doses of an mRNA SARS-CoV-2 vaccine, either BNT162b2 or mRNA-1273. The antigens of these receptors remain unknown. The library was prepared using the immunoSEQ multiplex PCR assay. This is the immuneACCESS table as TCRdb keeps it, with only in-frame sequences that have V and J called. A part of the clones is gone; compared with another copy, unresolved V genes explain less than half, and the rest is unexplained. This sample has some 34,000 clones in its table, and around 80% of those were observed once. The top ten clonotypes cover about 1.6% of the sample.

Sequenced material: CD4+ T cells from PBMCs cultured with HCoV-NL63 spike peptides, taken after COVID-19 vaccination. Reading the label with the study, this specimen's cell subset or site is: HCoV-NL63 spike overlapping peptide pool stimulation. The receptors come from a human donor who received a COVID-19 vaccine. Some clones in this sample may be carry-over from other donors' samples.

This clone appeared once. The gene calls are TRBV19 and TRBJ1-6; 9 bases fit TRBD1. The germline CDR1 and CDR2 sequences are LNHDA and SQIVND (reference sequence). V dropped 6 bases and J dropped 6; count of bases not matched to a gene: 9. The CDR3 is 16 residues long. The CDR3 nucleotides read TGTGCCAGTAGGCCAACGGACAGGGGTCGTAATTCACCCCTCCACTTT. As protein: CASRPTDRGRNSPLHF.

The rearrangement links TRBV10-3 to TRBJ1-3, with D tentatively TRBD1 (6 bases). Trimming removed 2 bases from V and 2 bases from J, with 13 bases in between. The CDR3 extends over 16 amino acids. CDR1 and CDR2 (germline): ENHRY, SYGVKD. CDR3: CAISEGVRGAGNTIYF. The CDR3 nucleotides read TGTGCCATCAGTGAGGGCGTCAGGGGTGCTGGAAACACCATATATTTT.

This rearrangement joins TRBV27 to TRBJ2-1; D might be TRBD1 (6 bases). The CDR3 spans 13 residues. CDR1 is MNHEY and CDR2 is SMNVEV in the germline V gene (reference sequence). Trimming left V 6 bases short and J 9 bases short, with 15 bases between. CDR3 sequence (DNA): TGTGCCAGCAGCCCCGCAGGGGTGGTTGAGCAGTTCTTC. Encoded protein: CASSPAGVVEQFF.

The chain has TRBV12-3 or TRBV12-4 and TRBJ2-7; 7 bases map to TRBD1. The CDR3 extends over 13 amino acids. J gave up 3 bases and V 7 bases, and 6 bases lay outside the gene matches. This CDR3 reads CASTEDRVYEQYV. CDR3 nucleotides: TGTGCCAGCACCGAAGACAGGGTCTACGAGCAGTACGTC.

This clone was seen a few times. The chain recombines TRBV5-1 with TRBJ2-2; D is ambiguous. The CDR3 contains 16 residues. Trimming stripped 0 bases from V and 6 bases from J, with 15 bases between. Germline CDR1 reads SGHRS; CDR2 reads YFSETQ. The CDR3 reads CASSLAWGRTSGELFF. The CDR3 nucleotides read TGCGCCAGCAGCTTGGCTTGGGGTCGAACCTCCGGGGAGCTGTTTTTT. Full variable domain (outside the CDR3, taken from reference TRBV5-1 and TRBJ2-2): KAGVTQTPRYLIKTRGQQVTLSCSPISGHRSVSWYQQTPGQGLQFLFEYFSETQRNKGNFPGRFSGRQFSNSRSEMNVSTLELGDSALYLCASSLAWGRTSGELFFGEGSRLTVL.

The chain couples TRBV30 to TRBJ1-5; D gene ambiguous. CDR3 size: 13 residues. V was pared by 0 bases and J by 7 bases, with 10 bases between. Germline V CDR1 and CDR2: GTSNPN, SVGIG (reference sequence). The chain's CDR3 is CAWSVYGEQPQHF. DNA of the CDR3: TGTGCCTGGAGTGTGTACGGGGAACAGCCCCAGCATTTT.